The clone carrying this T cell receptor beta chain is large by share. The antigen is not known. Sequencing of cultured CD4+ T cell DNA used the Oncomine TCR Beta short-read assay. TCRdb independently ran MiXCR on the PCR reads; one entry per CDR3 protein. There are over 14,000 distinct CDR3 sequences in the sample; approximately 48% occur only once, and approximately 7.3% lies in the top ten. The sample comes from a study of vaccination and CD4 T cells after COVID-19. The treatment was: roughly 10-day PBMC culture with coronavirus spike peptide pools or control peptides (ViraFEST assay). The CDR3 is made up of 14 amino acids. Germline values: CDR1 MNHEY, CDR2 SMNVEV (reference sequence). Trimming stripped 9 bases from V and 8 bases from J, with 22 bases between.

Sequenced: CD4+ T cells from blood, cultured in vitro. The TCR sequence derives from a human donor who had recovered from COVID-19. This chain connects TRBV27 to TRBJ1-2; the D is unclear. CDR3 sequence reads: CASRPAQGPRGYTF. The CDR3 DNA reads as TGTGCCAGTCGACCCGCGCAAGGTCCAAGGGGCTACACCTTC.